Described below is a single TCR beta chain sequence and its context. Its specificity is not known. These data are taken from a study of monozygotic twins with inflammatory bowel disease. Study-level results: Researchers report that IBD patients shared fewer clonotypes with others than healthy twins, especially amid disease activity.

cDNA was produced in eight separate reactions per sample. TCRdb reworked the 5' RACE reads into one entry per CDR3 protein, no DNA. This table lists over 150,000 distinct CDR3 sequences. Specimen: blood. The sequence derives from a human donor with ulcerative colitis or Crohn's disease, or a healthy co-twin of an affected twin (not recorded which).

The CDR3 loop is CASSPFGLAEGRYF. The chain has TRBV5-1 and TRBJ2-3; TCRdb's D call, TRBD2, is unchecked because there is no DNA. The CDR3 is 14 amino acids. Per the germline V gene, CDR1 is SGHRS and CDR2 is YFSETQ.